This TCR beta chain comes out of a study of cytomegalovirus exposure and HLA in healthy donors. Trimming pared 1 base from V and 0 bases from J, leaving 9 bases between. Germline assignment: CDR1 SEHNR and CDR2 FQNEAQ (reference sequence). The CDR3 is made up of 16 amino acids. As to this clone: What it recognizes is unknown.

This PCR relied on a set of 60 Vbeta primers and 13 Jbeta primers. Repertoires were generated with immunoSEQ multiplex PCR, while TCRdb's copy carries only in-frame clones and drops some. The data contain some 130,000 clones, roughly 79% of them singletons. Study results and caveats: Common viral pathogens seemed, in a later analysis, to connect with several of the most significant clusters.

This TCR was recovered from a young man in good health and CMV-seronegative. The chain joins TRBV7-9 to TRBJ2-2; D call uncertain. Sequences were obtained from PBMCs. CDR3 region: CASSLGSQSNTGELFF. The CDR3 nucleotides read TGTGCCAGCAGCTTAGGGTCACAGTCGAACACCGGGGAGCTGTTTTTT.